Each of the 11 T cell receptor beta chains below was sequenced from the same sample in a study of blood T cell repertoires in COVID-19. Sequenced by immunoSEQ multiplex PCR; TCRdb stores in-frame clones only, minus some. The sample has about 240,000 clones; about 90% are singletons. Input material: peripheral blood. These receptors all stem from a man in his 60s with acute or convalescent COVID-19.

This chain uses TRBV30 with TRBJ1-4; unclear D gene. CDR3 length: 13 amino acids. V gave up 2 bases and J gave up 6 bases, with 10 bases separating them. Germline CDR1 and CDR2: GTSNPN and SVGIG (reference sequence). The CDR3 DNA follows: TGTGCCTGGAGTTATAAGGCGGATGAAAAACTGTTTTTT. Protein: CAWSYKADEKLFF.

This clone was observed a single time. The CDR3 region is CASSLGQGISSPLHF. The DNA for the CDR3 is TGCGCCAGCAGCTTGGGACAGGGTATCAGTTCACCCCTCCACTTT. The chain links TRBV5-1 to TRBJ1-6; 7 bases fit TRBD1. The length of the CDR3 is 15 residues. Per the germline V gene, CDR1 is SGHRS and CDR2 is YFSETQ. V gave up 0 bases and J gave up 9 bases; unmatched junction bases: 6.

The CDR3 protein is CASRLRGGNQPQHF. Written as DNA, the CDR3 is TGTGCCAGCAGACTACGGGGTGGAAATCAGCCCCAGCATTTT. The chain couples TRBV27 to TRBJ1-5, with D unclear. The ends were cut back, 6 bases at V and 4 bases at J, with 13 bases in the middle. The CDR3 totals 14 residues. Germline CDR1 reads MNHEY; CDR2 reads SMNVEV (reference sequence).

CDR3 sequence (DNA): TGTGCCAGCTTCCAGGGATCTAGCACAGATACGCAGTATTTT. Amino acid sequence: CASFQGSSTDTQYF. This sequence joins TRBV7-9 and TRBJ2-3; a possible D gene is TRBD1 (5 bases). The CDR3 consists of 14 residues. Germline CDR1 and CDR2: SEHNR and FQNEAQ (reference sequence). Trimming took 8 bases from V and 0 from J, leaving 12 bases between them.

The J gene is TRBJ2-1, the V gene TRBV28, with D unclear. Trimming took off 6 bases at V and 7 bases at J, with 4 bases between the two ends. The CDR3 is 10 residues long. CDR1 is MDHEN and CDR2 is SYDVKM in the germline V gene. CDR3 protein: CASSANEQFF. As DNA, the CDR3 is TGTGCCAGCAGCGCGAATGAGCAGTTCTTC. The full variable domain, completed using reference TRBV28 and TRBJ2-1, is DVKVTQSSRYLVKRTGEKVFLECVQDMDHENMFWYRQDPGLGLRLIYFSYDVKMKEKGDIPEGYSVSREKKERFSLILESASTNQTSMYLCASSANEQFFGPGTRLTVL.

V gene TRBV5-1 combines with J gene TRBJ1-1, with 11 bases fitting TRBD1. The V gene's germline CDR1 is SGHRS and CDR2 YFSETQ. V gave up 3 bases and J gave up 2 bases; unmatched junction bases: 6. There are 16 residues in the CDR3. Written as DNA, the CDR3 is TGCGCCAGCAGCTCGGGACAGGGGGGGTACAACACTGAAGCTTTCTTT. Amino acid sequence: CASSSGQGGYNTEAFF.

The chain employs TRBV7-3 and TRBJ1-1; perhaps TRBD1 as D (5 bases). The CDR3 has 14 amino acids. With 2 bases removed from V and 5 bases from J, the gap between germline ends came to 12 bases. CDR1 SGHTA and CDR2 FQGTGA come from the germline V gene. The CDR3 bases are TGTGCCAGCAGCTTAGTAGCGCGGGGGACTGAAGCTTTCTTT. This gives the protein CASSLVARGTEAFF.

The J gene is TRBJ2-5, the V gene TRBV24-1, with 7 nucleotides matching TRBD1. The CDR3 has 16 residues. The germline gives CDR1 KGHDR, CDR2 SFDVKD. Trimming took 3 bases from V and 3 from J; bases not matched to a gene: 9. The CDR3 DNA is TGTGCCACCAGTGATGCCAATCCCGGGACAGAAGAGACCCAGTACTTC. Translation gives CATSDANPGTEETQYF.

The V gene is TRBV2, the J gene TRBJ2-3; a weak D match, TRBD2 (6 bases). The CDR3 consists of 16 residues. The V gene lost 4 bases and the J gene lost 4 bases, with 18 bases spanning the gap. Germline V gene lookup returns CDR1 SNHLY and CDR2 FYNNEI. CDR3 DNA: TGTGCCAGCAGTGTACGTAGCGGAGATGTATCAGATACGCAGTATTTT. As protein: CASSVRSGDVSDTQYF.

This clone was detected only once. CDR3 loop: CASRPRLAGVYNEQFF. In DNA, the CDR3 is TGTGCCAGCAGACCGCGACTAGCGGGAGTCTACAATGAGCAGTTCTTC. The chain uses TRBV13 and TRBJ2-1; the match to TRBD2 covers 12 bases. The germline gives CDR1 PRHDT, CDR2 FYEKMQ (reference sequence). The CDR3 contains 16 residues. V shed 6 bases and J 3 bases; nucleotides not matched to a gene: 6.

The chain links TRBV7-9 to TRBJ1-1; 7 bases match TRBD1. After removal of 6 bases from V and 1 base from J, the junction contained 5 bases not matched to a gene. There are 14 residues in the CDR3. CDR1 is SEHNR, CDR2 FQNEAQ, per germline (reference sequence). The CDR3 DNA sequence: TGTGCCAGCAGGAGGGGACAGCCGAACACTGAAGCTTTCTTT. Translating gives CASRRGQPNTEAFF.